This T cell receptor (beta chain) was retrieved from a study of vaccination and CD4 T cells after COVID-19. Points on this clonotype: Antigen specificity is unknown.

The treatment: 10-day PBMC culture with coronavirus spike peptide pools or control peptides (ViraFEST assay). The CDR3 consists of 13 residues. The V end was cut by 3 bases, the J end by 9 bases, with 12 bases between. Germline V gives CDR1 GTSNPN, CDR2 SVGIG (reference sequence). An Oncomine TCR Beta short-read assay was used to sequence the DNA from cultured CD4+ T cells. TCRdb fed the PCR reads into MiXCR, producing one record per CDR3 protein. The sample consists of 7,000 to 10,000 distinct CDR3 sequences, just over 55% of them appearing once. Sequencing was performed on CD4+ T cells from blood, cultured in vitro. V gene TRBV30 combines with J gene TRBJ1-6; D gene ambiguous. This clonotype was sampled from a human donor who had recovered from COVID-19. The CDR3 loop is CAWRTSRSSPLHF. In nucleotides, the CDR3 is TGTGCCTGGAGGACTTCGAGGAGTTCACCCCTCCACTTT.